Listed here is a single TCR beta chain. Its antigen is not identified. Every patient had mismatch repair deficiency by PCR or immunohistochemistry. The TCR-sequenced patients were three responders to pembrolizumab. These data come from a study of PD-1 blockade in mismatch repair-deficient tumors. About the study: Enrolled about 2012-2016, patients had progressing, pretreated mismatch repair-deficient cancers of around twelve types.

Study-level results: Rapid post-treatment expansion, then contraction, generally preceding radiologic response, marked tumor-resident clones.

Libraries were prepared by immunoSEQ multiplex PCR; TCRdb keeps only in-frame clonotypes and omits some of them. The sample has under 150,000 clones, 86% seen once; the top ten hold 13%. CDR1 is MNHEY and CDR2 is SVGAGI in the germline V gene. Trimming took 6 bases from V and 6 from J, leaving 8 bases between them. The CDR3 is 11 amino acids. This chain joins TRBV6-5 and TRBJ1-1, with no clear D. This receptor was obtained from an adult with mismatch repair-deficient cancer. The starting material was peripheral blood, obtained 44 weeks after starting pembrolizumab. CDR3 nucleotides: TGTGCCAGCAGAGAGGGCGCTGAAGCTTTCTTT. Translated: CASREGAEAFF.